A selection of T cell receptor beta chains follows, all from one sample in a study of regulatory T cells in long-lasting Graves disease. TCRdb reanalysed the multiplex PCR reads using MiXCR and keeps one entry per CDR3 protein. The sample has over 300,000 distinct CDR3 sequences, roughly a sixth seen once. Specimen: peripheral blood mononuclear cells (PBMCs), collected at new diagnosis, from a patient treated with antithyroid drugs. Receptors were obtained from a female donor with Graves disease. CDR3s include the opening cysteine and the closing phenylalanine or tryptophan. A D gene is named only where the DNA matches it firmly. Not all rows give a size; the values are once, few, many and, for expanded clones, a class.

TRBV29-1	many	TRBJ2-7	TRBD2	TGCAGCGTTGAATTTGCTAGCGGGCCCTACGAGCAGTACTTC	CSVEFASGPYEQYF
TRBV27	-	TRBJ2-7	-	TGTGCCAGCAGTTTAAGGATGGGGACCTACGAGCAGTACTTC	CASSLRMGTYEQYF
TRBV11-2	many	TRBJ2-7	-	TGTGCCAGCAGCCTTCAGCCTAGCAGCTACGAGCAGTACTTC	CASSLQPSSYEQYF
TRBV28	many	TRBJ1-1	-	TGTGCCAGCAGTTTAAGGTATACTGAAGCTTTCTTT	CASSLRYTEAFF
TRBV12-5	many	TRBJ1-6	-	TGTGCTAGTGGTAGTGCCCCGACCAGGGTTGGTAATTCACCCCTCCACTTT	CASGSAPTRVGNSPLHF
TRBV7-3	-	TRBJ2-2	TRBD2	TGTGCCAGCAGCTTGGTAGCGGGAGTGGCCGGGGAGCTGTTTTTT	CASSLVAGVAGELFF
TRBV20-1	many	TRBJ2-4	-	TGCAGTGCTAGGCCTAGCGAAAACATTCAGTACTTC	CSARPSENIQYF
TRBV2	-	TRBJ1-1	-	TGTGCCAGCAGTGAAGCGCGTCGGGGGATGAACACTGAAGCTTTCTTT	CASSEARRGMNTEAFF
TRBV12-3/TRBV12-4	many	TRBJ2-7	TRBD1	TGTGCCAGCAGTCCGGACAGGGGCTGGGACGAGCAGTACTTC	CASSPDRGWDEQYF
TRBV3-1	many	TRBJ1-2	-	TGTGCCAGCAGCCAAGGGGGGAAATCCAACACCTTC	CASSQGGKSNTF
TRBV20-1	-	TRBJ1-5	-	TGCAGTGCTATAGAATCAGGGGATAGCAATCAGCCCCAGCATTTT	CSAIESGDSNQPQHF
TRBV27	-	TRBJ1-2	-	TGTGCCAGCAGTTTATATCACGGAAACTATGGCTACACCTTC	CASSLYHGNYGYTF
TRBV6-2/TRBV6-3	many	TRBJ2-2	-	TGTGCCAGCAGAGACGTCGGCACCGGGGAGCTGTTTTTT	CASRDVGTGELFF
TRBV2	-	TRBJ2-2	TRBD2	TGTGCCAGCAGTCAAAGCGGGGGGCCACCTACCGGGGAGCTGTTTTTT	CASSQSGGPPTGELFF
TRBV24-1	many	TRBJ2-7	-	TGTGCCACCAGTGATTGGCAGGGCGGCTCCTACGAGCAGTACTTC	CATSDWQGGSYEQYF
TRBV12-3/TRBV12-4	-	TRBJ2-7	-	TGTGCCAGCAGAGACGGGATCTACGAGCAGTACTTC	CASRDGIYEQYF
TRBV3-1	many	TRBJ1-2	-	TGTGCCAGCAGCCAAGACGCCAGGGCTAACTATGGCTACACCTTC	CASSQDARANYGYTF
TRBV6-2/TRBV6-3	-	TRBJ2-7	TRBD1	TGTGCCATCAGTTATGGGACAGCGCCAAACGGGGACTACGAGCAGTACTTC	CAISYGTAPNGDYEQYF
TRBV27	many	TRBJ2-7	-	TGTGCCAGCAGTTTAGTCCCCTACTACGAGCAGTACTTC	CASSLVPYYEQYF
TRBV9	-	TRBJ1-2	TRBD1	TGTACCAGCAGCCTCAATTCGGACAGGGAAGACTATGGCTACACCTTC	CTSSLNSDREDYGYTF
TRBV12-3/TRBV12-4	many	TRBJ2-7	-	TGTGCCAGCAGTTCCGGACAAAGTTGGGACGAGCAGTACTTC	CASSSGQSWDEQYF
TRBV20-1	medium-sized	TRBJ1-1	-	TGCAGTGCTAGAGCCCCGACTACAGACACTGAAGCTTTCTTT	CSARAPTTDTEAFF
TRBV15	many	TRBJ1-5	-	TGTGCCACCAGCAGAGATAAGGGGTACAATCAGCCCCAGCATTTT	CATSRDKGYNQPQHF